The 2 T cell receptor beta chains below all came from one sample that was sequenced in a study of spatial heterogeneity in lung cancer. TCRdb used MiXCR to reprocess the 5' RACE reads, holding one entry per CDR3 protein. The repertoire consists of roughly 40,000 distinct CDR3 sequences, with approximately 6.5% occurring once and the leading ten covering roughly two fifths. Time point defined: sample taken at primary tumor resection. No cell sorting; template was whole RNA from tumor, lung tissue or PBMC. The source material was PBMCs, sampled at surgery. These TCRs come from a female donor with early-stage non-small cell lung cancer.

This clonotype has just a few counts. CDR3 in DNA: TGTGCCAGCAGCCTGGGGACTAGCGGGGGTGCTCAAGAGACCCAGTACTTC. Encoded protein: CASSLGTSGGAQETQYF. The chain combines TRBV9 with TRBJ2-5; 14 nucleotides line up with TRBD2. Germline assignment: CDR1 SGDLS and CDR2 YYNGEE. V was pared by 4 bases and J by 2 bases, with 7 bases of the junction left unmatched. The CDR3 sequence is 17 residues long.

V is TRBV10-3 and J is TRBJ2-1, with 9 bases matching TRBD2. CDR3 length equals 14 residues. Germline V gives CDR1 ENHRY, CDR2 SYGVKD. The junction had 3 bases not matched to a gene; V was cut back by 4 bases and J by 5 bases. The CDR3 DNA follows: TGTGCCATCAGTGGTGTAGCGGGGGACAATGAGCAGTTCTTC. Translating gives CAISGVAGDNEQFF.